This T cell receptor beta chain emerged from a study of T cell changes during pregnancy in multiple sclerosis. This table comes from immunoSEQ multiplex PCR, and its TCRdb copy is limited to in-frame clones, with some not included. The sample has fewer than 95,000 clones, 85% to 95% seen once. This CDR3 has 12 amino acids. V lost 4 bases, J lost 5 bases, and 8 bases lay in between. Germline V gene lookup returns CDR1 SGHNT and CDR2 YYREEE (reference sequence). This chain joins TRBV5-4 and TRBJ2-3; D is uncertain. This specimen consisted of peripheral blood, obtained in the first trimester of pregnancy. This clonotype was sampled from a female donor with multiple sclerosis, enrolled in a pregnancy study. The CDR3 DNA sequence: TGTGCCAGCAGCCTACCATTAGATACGCAGTATTTT. Encoded protein: CASSLPLDTQYF.